Shown below are 11 T cell receptor beta chains from a single sample sequenced in a study of blood T cell repertoires in COVID-19. Libraries were prepared by immunoSEQ multiplex PCR; TCRdb keeps only in-frame clonotypes and omits some of them. The table includes 150,000 to 200,000 clones, about four fifths detected once. Sequenced: peripheral blood. Receptor source: a woman of 80 years or more with acute or convalescent COVID-19.

The chain is built from TRBV7-9 and TRBJ2-3; 7 nucleotides agree with TRBD2. Germline V CDR1 and CDR2: SEHNR, FQNEAQ (reference sequence). This CDR3 is built from 15 residues. With V trimmed by 5 bases and J by 2 bases, 7 bases remained unmatched. CDR3 coding DNA: TGTGCCAGCAGCCCTGGGGGGGGAGCCACAGATACGCAGTATTTT. Encoded protein: CASSPGGGATDTQYF.

This clone was counted once. The chain joins TRBV19 to TRBJ1-5; weak D call: TRBD1 (5 bases). The V end was cut by 3 bases, the J end by 8 bases, with 11 bases between. CDR3 size: 13 residues. Germline V gene lookup returns CDR1 LNHDA and CDR2 SQIVND (reference sequence). The CDR3 DNA reads as TGTGCCAGTAGTATGAGGAGGGGTGAGCCCCAGCATTTT. Protein: CASSMRRGEPQHF.

This clone has more than one count but fewer than ten. At the DNA level, this CDR3 is encoded by other sequences in the same sample as well. The rearrangement links TRBV7-8 to TRBJ1-1; D is unresolved. Trimming left V 3 bases short and J 1 base short, with 9 bases between. The CDR3 runs 14 residues. Germline assignment: CDR1 SGHVS and CDR2 FQNEAQ. The CDR3 loop reads CASSLEGRNTEAFF. The CDR3 nucleotides are TGTGCCAGCAGCTTGGAGGGCAGGAACACTGAAGCTTTCTTT.

V gene TRBV28 combines with J gene TRBJ1-1; D unresolved. Germline-derived CDR1 and CDR2 are MDHEN and SYDVKM. There are 12 residues in the CDR3. The germline V and J ends were trimmed by 2 bases and 10 bases, with 11 bases remaining between them. CDR3 nucleotides: TGTGCCAGCAGTTTAAGCTTCAGCGCAGCTTTCTTT. It specifies CASSLSFSAAFF.

The chain joins TRBV2 to TRBJ2-7; TRBD2 matches at 7 bases. The CDR3 extends over 13 amino acids. The germline V gene has CDR1 SNHLY and CDR2 FYNNEI. V shed 4 bases and J 3 bases; nucleotides not matched to a gene: 3. The CDR3, as DNA: TGTGCCAGCAGTGGACTAGCAGTCTACGAGCAGTACTTC. The encoded protein is CASSGLAVYEQYF.

The gene calls are TRBV27 and TRBJ1-2, with TRBD1 identical over 11 bases. V trimming: 0 bases; J trimming: 4 bases; junction bases outside the gene matches: 13. The CDR3 spans 19 residues. Germline assignment: CDR1 MNHEY and CDR2 SMNVEV (reference sequence). CDR3: CASSLSPIVGTGGSYGYTF. CDR3 sequence (DNA): TGTGCCAGCAGTTTATCGCCCATCGTGGGGACAGGGGGAAGCTATGGCTACACCTTC.

This clone was seen more than once but under ten times. The chain combines TRBV7-8 with TRBJ2-7; the D is unclear. The V and J ends lost 2 bases and 6 bases respectively, with 17 bases between them. CDR1 SGHVS and CDR2 FQNEAQ come from the germline V gene. CDR3 length: 15 residues. CDR3 in DNA: TGTGCCAGCAGCTTATCGGTTGTGGGCATCGGCGAGCAGTACTTC. Translated, it gives CASSLSVVGIGEQYF. The full variable domain, in which reference TRBV7-8 and TRBJ2-7 provide the parts outside the CDR3, is GAGVSQSPRYKVAKRGQDVALRCDPISGHVSLFWYQQALGQGPEFLTYFQNEAQLDKSGLPSDRFFAERPEGSVSTLKIQRTQQEDSAVYLCASSLSVVGIGEQYFGPGTRLTVT.

The chain links TRBV19 to TRBJ1-2, with D possibly being TRBD1 (5 bases). CDR3 size: 12 residues. The germline V and J ends were trimmed by 8 bases and 5 bases, with 12 bases remaining between them. The germline CDR1 and CDR2 sequences are LNHDA and SQIVND (reference sequence). The CDR3 coding sequence is TGTGCCAGTCAGAGCAGGGTATATGGCTACACCTTC. It specifies CASQSRVYGYTF.

This sequence joins TRBV6-4 and TRBJ2-1; D perhaps matches TRBD2 (5 bases). The CDR3 consists of 12 residues. V dropped 2 bases and J dropped 11 bases, with 10 bases sitting between them. Germline values: CDR1 MRHNA, CDR2 SNTAGT. CDR3 region: CASSDGETQQFF. CDR3 in DNA: TGTGCCAGCAGTGACGGGGAGACTCAGCAGTTCTTC.

V usage is TRBV19 and J usage is TRBJ1-5, with D perhaps matching TRBD1 (5 bases). The CDR3 loop spans 16 amino acids. The V gene lost 2 bases and the J gene lost 1 base, with 12 bases spanning the gap. Germline V gene sequence: CDR1 LNHDA, CDR2 SQIVND (reference sequence). The CDR3 protein is CASSITPAGSNQPQHF. In nucleotides, the CDR3 is TGTGCCAGTAGTATAACCCCCGCAGGGAGCAATCAGCCCCAGCATTTT.

The chain recombines TRBV6-2 or TRBV6-3 with TRBJ1-6; no clear D. Trimming removed 0 bases at V and 7 bases at J, with 10 bases between. This CDR3 has 15 residues. Germline CDR1 reads MNHEY; CDR2 reads SVGEGT. CDR3 sequence (DNA): TGTGCCAGCAGTTACTCTAACGGGAACAATTCACCCCTCCACTTT. Encoded protein: CASSYSNGNNSPLHF.